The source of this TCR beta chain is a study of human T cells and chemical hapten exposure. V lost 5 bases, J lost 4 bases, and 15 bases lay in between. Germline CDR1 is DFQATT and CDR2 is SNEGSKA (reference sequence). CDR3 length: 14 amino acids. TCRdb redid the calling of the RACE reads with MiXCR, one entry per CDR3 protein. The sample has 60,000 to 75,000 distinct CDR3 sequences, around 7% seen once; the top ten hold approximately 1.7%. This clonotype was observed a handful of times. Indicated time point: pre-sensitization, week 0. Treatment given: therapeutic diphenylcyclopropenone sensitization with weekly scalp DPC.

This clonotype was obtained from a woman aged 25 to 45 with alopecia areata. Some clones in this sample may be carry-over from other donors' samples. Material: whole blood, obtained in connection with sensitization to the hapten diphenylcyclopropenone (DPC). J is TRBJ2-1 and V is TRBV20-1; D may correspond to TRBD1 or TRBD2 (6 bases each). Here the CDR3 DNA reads TGCAGTGCTTCGGGGGCACTATTATACAATGAGCAGTTCTTC. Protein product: CSASGALLYNEQFF.